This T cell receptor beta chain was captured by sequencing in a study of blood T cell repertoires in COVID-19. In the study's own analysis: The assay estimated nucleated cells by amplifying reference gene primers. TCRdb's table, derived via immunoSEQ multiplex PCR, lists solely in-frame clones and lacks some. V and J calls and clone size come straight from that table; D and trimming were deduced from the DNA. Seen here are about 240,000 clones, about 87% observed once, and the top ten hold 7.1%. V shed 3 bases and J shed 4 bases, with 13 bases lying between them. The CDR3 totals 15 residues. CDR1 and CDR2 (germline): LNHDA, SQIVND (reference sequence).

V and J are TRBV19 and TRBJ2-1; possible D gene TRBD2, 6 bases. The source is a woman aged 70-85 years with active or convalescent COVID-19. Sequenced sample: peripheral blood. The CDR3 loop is CASSMSSGRYNEQFF. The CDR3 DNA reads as TGTGCCAGTAGTATGTCCAGCGGGCGGTACAATGAGCAGTTCTTC.